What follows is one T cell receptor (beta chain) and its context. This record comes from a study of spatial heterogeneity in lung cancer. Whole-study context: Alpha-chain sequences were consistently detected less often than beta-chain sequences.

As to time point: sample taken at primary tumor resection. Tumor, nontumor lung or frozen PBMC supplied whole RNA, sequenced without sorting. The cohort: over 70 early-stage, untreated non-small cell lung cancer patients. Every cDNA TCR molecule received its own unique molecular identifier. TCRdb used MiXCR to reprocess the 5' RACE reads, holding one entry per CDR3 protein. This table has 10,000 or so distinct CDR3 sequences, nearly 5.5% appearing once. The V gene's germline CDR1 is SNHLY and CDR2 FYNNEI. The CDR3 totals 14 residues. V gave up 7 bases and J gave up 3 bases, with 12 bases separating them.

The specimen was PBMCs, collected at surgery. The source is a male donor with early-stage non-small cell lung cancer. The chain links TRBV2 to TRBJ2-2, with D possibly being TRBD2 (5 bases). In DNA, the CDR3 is TGTGCCAGCACGCCAACGGAGGACACCGGGGAGCTGTTTTTT. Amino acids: CASTPTEDTGELFF.